Listed here are 20 T cell receptor beta chains from one sample, sequenced in a study of cytomegalovirus exposure and HLA in healthy donors. This PCR relied on a set of 60 Vbeta primers and 13 Jbeta primers. TCRdb keeps only in-frame clones here, not all; method: immunoSEQ multiplex PCR. This sample carries some 200,000 clones, about three quarters of them seen once, and the ten largest clones take 15%. Sequenced sample: PBMCs. Receptor source: a man in his forties in good health and CMV-seronegative.

The chain is built from TRBV2 and TRBJ1-5; D perhaps matches TRBD1 (6 bases). This CDR3 comprises 15 residues. Per the germline V gene, CDR1 is SNHLY and CDR2 is FYNNEI. Trimming stripped 6 bases from V and 2 bases from J, with 14 bases between. This CDR3 reads CASRVDRIGNQPQHF. The CDR3 DNA sequence: TGTGCCAGCAGGGTTGACAGGATCGGCAATCAGCCCCAGCATTTT.

This clone was picked up a small number of times. This chain connects TRBV15 to TRBJ2-1; 8 bases align to TRBD2. The germline V gene encodes CDR1 LNHNV and CDR2 YYDKDF (reference sequence). The CDR3 loop spans 16 amino acids. Trimming took 2 bases from V and 6 from J; bases not matched to a gene: 9. The chain's CDR3 is CATSRNQAGDLNEQFF. The CDR3 DNA follows: TGTGCCACCAGCAGAAACCAAGCGGGAGACCTCAATGAGCAGTTCTTC. The whole variable domain, remainder taken from reference TRBV15 and TRBJ2-1, is DAMVIQNPRYQVTQFGKPVTLSCSQTLNHNVMYWYQQKSSQAPKLLFHYYDKDFNNEADTPDNFQSRRPNTSFCFLDIRSPGLGDTAMYLCATSRNQAGDLNEQFFGPGTRLTVL.

The chain is built from TRBV28 and TRBJ1-2, with D hard to call. The ends were cut back, 2 bases at V and 4 bases at J, with 8 bases in the middle. The CDR3 spans 13 residues. In germline, CDR1 is MDHEN, CDR2 SYDVKM. The CDR3 coding sequence is TGTGCCAGCAGTTTACAGGAGGTCTATGGCTACACCTTC. This translates into CASSLQEVYGYTF.

The chain has TRBV19 and TRBJ1-2, with a possible D match to TRBD1 (6 bases). The V and J ends lost 5 bases and 9 bases respectively, with 22 bases between them. Per the germline V gene, CDR1 is LNHDA and CDR2 is SQIVND (reference sequence). This CDR3 has 15 amino acids. The CDR3 reads CASSYLRGGPDRYTF. The CDR3 nucleotides read TGTGCCAGTAGTTATCTGCGGGGGGGCCCCGATCGCTACACCTTC.

V is TRBV5-4 and J is TRBJ1-5; 7 bases agree with TRBD1. The V gene's germline CDR1 is SGHNT and CDR2 YYREEE (reference sequence). Trimming at V came to 4 bases and at J to 2 bases, leaving 9 bases not matched to a gene. CDR3 length equals 16 residues. CDR3 DNA sequence: TGTGCCAGCAGCGCCGGGACAGCGACCGGCAATCAGCCCCAGCATTTT. It encodes CASSAGTATGNQPQHF.

The rearrangement links TRBV27 to TRBJ2-1; a weak D match, TRBD1 (7 bases). This CDR3 comprises 15 residues. Germline loops: CDR1 MNHEY, CDR2 SMNVEV (reference sequence). V was cut by 6 bases and J by 2 bases, with 14 bases left in between. CDR3 protein: CASSAGQLAYNEQFF. CDR3 bases: TGTGCCAGCAGCGCGGGACAGCTAGCCTACAATGAGCAGTTCTTC.

The chain carries TRBV6-5 and TRBJ2-1; the D gene is possibly TRBD2 (6 bases). Germline loops: CDR1 MNHEY, CDR2 SVGAGI. The germline V and J ends were trimmed by 4 bases and 6 bases, with 10 bases remaining between them. The CDR3 runs to 13 residues. The CDR3 DNA follows: TGTGCCAGCAGTTCGGGACTCCGCAATGAGCAGTTCTTC. It codes for CASSSGLRNEQFF.

The chain links TRBV6-5 to TRBJ2-7; D perhaps matches TRBD1 (6 bases). CDR1 MNHEY and CDR2 SVGAGI come from the germline V gene. V lost 2 bases, J lost 0 bases, and 11 bases lay in between. There are 15 residues in the CDR3. The CDR3 nucleotides are TGTGCCAGCAGTTACGGGACACTAATCTCCTACGAGCAGTACTTC. Translating gives CASSYGTLISYEQYF.

The J gene is TRBJ1-4, the V gene TRBV7-3; 8 nucleotides match TRBD1. V was pared by 5 bases and J by 10 bases, with 9 bases of the junction left unmatched. The CDR3 covers 14 residues. Germline-derived CDR1 and CDR2 are SGHTA and FQGTGA. The CDR3 DNA sequence: TGTGCCAGCAGCCCAACAGGGGGGTACGGAAAACTGTTTTTT. Its translation: CASSPTGGYGKLFF.

V usage is TRBV19 and J usage is TRBJ2-2, with 10 bases that match TRBD2. Germline assignment: CDR1 LNHDA and CDR2 SQIVND (reference sequence). The trim removed 4 bases at V and 7 bases at J, leaving 6 bases unmatched. CDR3 length: 15 amino acids. The CDR3 DNA reads as TGTGCCAGTAGTACCCTAGCGGGAGCAATCGGGGAGCTGTTTTTT. Its protein is CASSTLAGAIGELFF. The full variable domain, completed using reference TRBV19 and TRBJ2-2, is DGGITQSPKYLFRKEGQNVTLSCEQNLNHDAMYWYRQDPGQGLRLIYYSQIVNDFQKGDIAEGYSVSREKKESFPLTVTSAQKNPTAFYLCASSTLAGAIGELFFGEGSRLTVL.

This chain connects TRBV14 to TRBJ2-6; 12 bases map to TRBD2. V was clipped by 2 bases and J by 0 bases; unmatched bases: 17. CDR3 length equals 23 residues. CDR1 is SGHDN, CDR2 FVKESK, per germline. This CDR3 reads CASSQLPLTSGSSPSSGANVLTF. CDR3 DNA sequence: TGTGCCAGCAGCCAACTCCCTCTGACTAGCGGGAGTTCTCCCAGCTCTGGGGCCAACGTCCTGACTTTC.

The chain joins TRBV5-6 to TRBJ1-1, with 9 positions matching TRBD1. This CDR3 contains 16 residues. Germline loops: CDR1 SGHDT, CDR2 YYEEEE. The V gene end was trimmed by 5 bases and the J gene end by 1 base; junction bases not matched to a gene: 9. The CDR3 coding sequence is TGTGCCAGCAGGGTGGGGTGGGGACAGGGGAACACTGAAGCTTTCTTT. Protein: CASRVGWGQGNTEAFF. Filled out from reference TRBV5-6 and TRBJ1-1, the complete variable domain reads DAGVTQSPTHLIKTRGQQVTLRCSPKSGHDTVSWYQQALGQGPQFIFQYYEEEERQRGNFPDRFSGHQFPNYSSELNVNALLLGDSALYLCASRVGWGQGNTEAFFGQGTRLTVV.

The chain combines TRBV28 with TRBJ2-7; 8 bases match TRBD1. CDR1 and CDR2 from the germline V gene are MDHEN and SYDVKM. The CDR3 length is 14 residues. Unmatched junction bases numbered 9, after V lost 6 bases and J lost 5 bases. The CDR3 region has the DNA TGTGCCAGCAGGTCAGGGGGCTCGGAGAACGAGCAGTACTTC. Amino acids: CASRSGGSENEQYF.

The chain couples TRBV27 to TRBJ1-5; the D is unclear. V shed 0 bases and J shed 7 bases, with 13 bases lying between them. Germline CDR1 reads MNHEY; CDR2 reads SMNVEV (reference sequence). The CDR3 is made up of 15 amino acids. CDR3 nucleotide sequence: TGTGCCAGCAGTTTATCGTACGGGAGTTTCCAGCCCCAGCATTTT. It specifies CASSLSYGSFQPQHF.

This chain uses TRBV28 with TRBJ2-7; 7 nucleotides align to TRBD2. The germline V gene has CDR1 MDHEN and CDR2 SYDVKM. J was trimmed by 2 bases and V by 7 bases; bases with no gene match: 5. The CDR3 contains 13 residues. CDR3 protein: CASTLTSTYEQYF. The DNA of the CDR3 is TGTGCCAGCACCCTGACTAGCACCTACGAGCAGTACTTC.

This clone was picked up a small number of times. This rearrangement joins TRBV7-9 to TRBJ1-4; 7 positions match TRBD1. J gave up 8 bases and V 5 bases, and 8 bases lay outside the gene matches. The V gene's germline CDR1 is SEHNR and CDR2 FQNEAQ (reference sequence). The CDR3 length is 14 residues. Here the CDR3 DNA reads TGTGCCAGCAGCCCCAGGACAGGACGGGAAAAACTGTTTTTT. Its translation is CASSPRTGREKLFF.

The J gene is TRBJ2-5, the V gene TRBV27; D is perhaps TRBD2 (5 bases). From germline, CDR1 is MNHEY and CDR2 SMNVEV (reference sequence). Trimming left V 4 bases short and J 1 base short, with 13 bases between. CDR3 length: 15 amino acids. Here the CDR3 reads CASSSVGLAQETQYF. The DNA for the CDR3 is TGTGCCAGCAGTTCCGTCGGACTGGCCCAAGAGACCCAGTACTTC.

In the case of this clone: This same CDR3 is encoded by further DNA sequences in the sample. V gene TRBV18 combines with J gene TRBJ1-3; the match to TRBD1 covers 7 bases. Germline-derived CDR1 and CDR2 are KGHSH and LQKENI. The junction had 2 bases not matched to a gene; V was cut back by 2 bases and J by 4 bases. The CDR3 sequence is 14 residues long. CDR3 coding DNA: TGTGCCAGCTCACCAGACAGGGCAGGAAACACCATATATTTT. Its protein product is CASSPDRAGNTIYF.

The CDR3 protein is CASSAGLAGVETQYF. In DNA form, the CDR3 reads TGTGCCAGCAGCGCCGGACTAGCGGGAGTGGAGACCCAGTACTTC. The V call is TRBV11-3, the J call TRBJ2-5; 13 nucleotides match TRBD2. V shed 5 bases, J shed 5 bases, and the junction held 5 bases outside the gene matches. Per germline, CDR1 SGHNT and CDR2 YENEEA. The CDR3 runs to 15 residues.

The chain links TRBV5-6 to TRBJ2-4, with TRBD1 identical over 9 bases. The CDR3 loop spans 17 amino acids. Unmatched junction bases numbered 8, after V lost 4 bases and J lost 0 bases. The germline V gene has CDR1 SGHDT and CDR2 YYEEEE. The DNA for the CDR3 is TGTGCCAGCAGCCCCGTTACAGGGGGCTTAGCCAAAAACATTCAGTACTTC. Amino acids: CASSPVTGGLAKNIQYF.